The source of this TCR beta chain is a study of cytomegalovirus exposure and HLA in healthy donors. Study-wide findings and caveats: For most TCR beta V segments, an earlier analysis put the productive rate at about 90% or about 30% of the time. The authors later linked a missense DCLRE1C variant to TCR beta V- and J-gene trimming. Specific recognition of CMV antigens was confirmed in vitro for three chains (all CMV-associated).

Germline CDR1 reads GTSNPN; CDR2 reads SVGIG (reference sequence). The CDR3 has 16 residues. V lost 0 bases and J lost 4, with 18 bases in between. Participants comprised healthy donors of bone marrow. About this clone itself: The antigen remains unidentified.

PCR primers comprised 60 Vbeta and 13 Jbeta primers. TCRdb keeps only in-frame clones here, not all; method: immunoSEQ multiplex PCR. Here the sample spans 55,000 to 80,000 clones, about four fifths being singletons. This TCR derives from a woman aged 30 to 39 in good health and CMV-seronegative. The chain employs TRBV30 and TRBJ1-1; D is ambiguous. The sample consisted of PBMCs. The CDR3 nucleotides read TGTGCCTGGAGTGTAATTACTCGCGGGATGAGCACTGAAGCTTTCTTT. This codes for CAWSVITRGMSTEAFF.